These T cell receptor beta chains were read from a single sample in a study of CD8 T cells in ankylosing spondylitis. TCRdb re-called the 5' RACE reads through MiXCR, storing one row per CDR3 protein. This sample has roughly 700,000 distinct CDR3 sequences, with over 15% found just once. Input material: blood, either unsorted or a sorted T cell fraction (not recorded which). These receptors all come from a male donor with ankylosing spondylitis. The CDR3 runs from the conserved cysteine through the conserved F or W. A D gene is named only where the DNA matches it firmly. Expanded clones are given a class, and other clones once, few, many or no size at all.

abundance	v_gene	j_gene	d_gene	CDR3aa	CDR3nt
NA	TRBV4-1	TRBJ1-1	NA	CASSQGSRTEAFF	TGCGCCAGCAGCCAGGGCAGTCGGACTGAAGCTTTCTTT
NA	TRBV2	TRBJ2-5	NA	CASSELGLQQETQYF	TGTGCCAGCAGTGAATTGGGACTCCAGCAAGAGACCCAGTACTTC
NA	TRBV7-3	TRBJ2-2	TRBD1	CASRSDRVSGELFF	TGTGCCAGCAGAAGCGACAGGGTTTCCGGGGAGCTGTTTTTT
few	TRBV12-3/TRBV12-4	TRBJ2-6	NA	CASSPISGANVLTF	TGTGCCAGCAGTCCTATTTCCGGGGCCAACGTCCTGACTTTC
few	TRBV10-3	TRBJ1-2	TRBD1	CAISETDRGEGNYGYTF	TGTGCCATCAGTGAGACCGACAGGGGAGAGGGTAACTATGGCTACACCTTC
NA	TRBV28	TRBJ2-1	NA	CASSRTGTSSYNEQFF	TGTGCCAGCAGTAGAACCGGGACGAGCTCCTACAATGAGCAGTTCTTC
many	TRBV20-1	TRBJ2-3	TRBD2	CSARVAGGTDTQYF	TGCAGTGCTAGGGTAGCGGGTGGCACAGATACGCAGTATTTT
few	TRBV4-3	TRBJ2-1	NA	CASSQRHTGTPYNEQFF	TGCGCCAGCAGCCAACGACACACCGGGACGCCCTACAATGAGCAGTTCTTC
NA	TRBV20-1	TRBJ1-2	NA	CSARIPDTYGYTF	TGCAGTGCTAGAATACCCGACACCTATGGCTACACCTTC
few	TRBV6-2/TRBV6-3	TRBJ2-5	TRBD2	CAHDRGRARETQYF	TGTGCTCACGATCGCGGGAGGGCCAGGGAGACCCAGTACTTC
NA	TRBV7-6	TRBJ2-3	NA	CASSLAREDGDTQYF	TGTGCCAGCAGCTTAGCGCGGGAAGATGGGGATACGCAGTATTTT
NA	TRBV7-2	TRBJ2-1	NA	CASSLGVTYNEQFF	TGTGCCAGCAGCTTGGGCGTTACCTACAATGAGCAGTTCTTC
NA	TRBV19	TRBJ1-1	NA	CASIAGGSTEAFF	TGTGCCAGTATAGCGGGAGGGAGCACTGAAGCTTTCTTT
few	TRBV2	TRBJ1-5	NA	CASSQDLNQPQHF	TGTGCCAGCAGTCAGGACCTCAATCAGCCCCAGCATTTT
few	TRBV11-2	TRBJ1-4	NA	CASSLVAVNMEKLFF	TGTGCCAGCAGCTTAGTAGCGGTCAATATGGAAAAACTGTTTTTT
NA	TRBV20-1	TRBJ2-1	TRBD2	CCARSGTSGSIYNEQFF	TGCTGTGCTAGAAGCGGGACTAGCGGGAGTATCTACAATGAGCAGTTCTTC
NA	TRBV6-6	TRBJ2-5	NA	CASSTVGETQYF	TGTGCCAGCAGTACAGTGGGAGAGACCCAGTACTTC
NA	TRBV5-1	TRBJ2-7	TRBD2	CASSPQTSGTSYEQYF	TGCGCCAGCAGCCCACAGACTAGCGGGACGTCCTACGAGCAGTACTTC
NA	TRBV7-2	TRBJ1-1	NA	CASSLALGANTEAFF	TGTGCCAGCAGCTTAGCGCTGGGGGCGAACACTGAAGCTTTCTTT
NA	TRBV10-3	TRBJ2-7	NA	CAISAGGRVNEQYF	TGTGCCATCAGTGCAGGGGGGCGGGTCAACGAGCAGTACTTC
NA	TRBV7-2	TRBJ1-1	NA	CASTPGTNVAFF	TGTGCCAGCACCCCCGGGACAAATGTAGCTTTCTTT
few	TRBV12-3/TRBV12-4	TRBJ1-1	NA	CASSLADTGLTEAFF	TGTGCCAGCAGTTTAGCCGACACAGGACTGACTGAAGCTTTCTTT
NA	TRBV11-2	TRBJ1-4	NA	CASSPLGGAEEKLFF	TGTGCCAGCAGCCCTTTAGGGGGGGCGGAGGAAAAACTGTTTTTT
few	TRBV7-9	TRBJ2-3	NA	CASSPKRDTQYF	TGTGCCAGCAGCCCTAAGCGGGATACGCAGTATTTT
NA	TRBV20-1	TRBJ2-7	TRBD2	CSASTGLAIPSSYEQYF	TGCAGTGCTTCTACCGGACTAGCGATACCAAGCTCCTACGAGCAGTACTTC
NA	TRBV20-1	TRBJ1-3	NA	CSASTGNSGNTIYF	TGCAGTGCTAGCACAGGGAACTCTGGAAACACCATATATTTT
few	TRBV9	TRBJ2-1	NA	CASSQQGRGEQFF	TGTGCCAGCAGCCAACAGGGTCGAGGTGAGCAGTTCTTC
many	TRBV29-1	TRBJ1-2	NA	CSVEWQGHGYTF	TGCAGCGTTGAATGGCAGGGCCATGGCTACACCTTC
few	TRBV10-3	TRBJ2-5	NA	CAISESITSSQETQYF	TGTGCCATCAGTGAGTCGATAACGAGTTCCCAAGAGACCCAGTACTTC
few	TRBV11-2	TRBJ2-3	NA	CASSLRRQSTDTQYF	TGTGCCAGCAGCTTACGCCGACAGAGCACAGATACGCAGTATTTT
few	TRBV12-3/TRBV12-4	TRBJ1-4	NA	CASSLGGIEKLFF	TGTGCCAGCAGTTTAGGGGGAATCGAAAAACTGTTTTTT
few	TRBV5-4	TRBJ1-4	NA	CASSFRTQNEKLFF	TGTGCCAGCAGCTTTAGGACTCAAAATGAAAAACTGTTTTTT
few	TRBV4-1	TRBJ1-3	NA	CASSLGFGNTIYF	TGCGCCAGCAGCCTGGGTTTTGGAAACACCATATATTTT
few	TRBV4-3	TRBJ2-1	TRBD2	CASSQDLAGVPEQFF	TGCGCCAGCAGCCAGGATTTAGCGGGAGTGCCCGAGCAGTTCTTC
few	TRBV7-3	TRBJ1-1	NA	CASSLGSGRGDTEAFF	TGTGCCAGCAGCTTGGGTTCGGGTAGAGGTGACACTGAAGCTTTCTTT
few	TRBV7-9	TRBJ2-5	TRBD1	CASSGDRREETQYF	TGTGCCAGCAGCGGGGACAGAAGAGAAGAGACCCAGTACTTC
NA	TRBV30	TRBJ1-5	NA	CAWSSFEGPGQPQHF	TGTGCCTGGAGTTCTTTCGAGGGACCCGGGCAGCCCCAGCATTTT
many	TRBV14	TRBJ2-7	TRBD1	CASSPRQGAYEQYF	TGTGCCAGCAGCCCCAGACAGGGGGCCTACGAGCAGTACTTC
few	TRBV7-9	TRBJ1-1	NA	CASSWDTPLTEAFF	TGTGCCAGCAGCTGGGACACCCCCTTGACTGAAGCTTTCTTT
few	TRBV27	TRBJ1-2	NA	CASGISLGGGYTF	TGTGCCAGCGGAATCTCCCTTGGGGGTGGCTACACCTTC
few	TRBV6-5	TRBJ2-7	NA	CASSYSEGDYEQYF	TGTGCCAGCAGTTACTCGGAGGGTGACTACGAGCAGTACTTC
NA	TRBV25-1	TRBJ2-3	TRBD1	CASSEYSGQSITDTQYF	TGTGCCAGCAGTGAATATTCGGGACAGTCCATCACAGATACGCAGTATTTT
few	TRBV27	TRBJ1-1	NA	CASSLTGHSEGFF	TGTGCCAGCAGTTTAACAGGACACTCCGAGGGTTTCTTT
many	TRBV7-9	TRBJ1-2	NA	CASSPGLYGYTF	TGTGCCAGCAGCCCTGGGTTGTATGGCTACACCTTC
many	TRBV5-1	TRBJ2-1	NA	CASSPRPDEQYNEQFF	TGCGCCAGCAGCCCCCGCCCGGACGAACAATACAATGAGCAGTTCTTC
NA	TRBV27	TRBJ2-7	NA	CASSSLDNPTYEQYF	TGTGCCAGCAGTTCCCTGGACAACCCAACCTACGAGCAGTACTTC
few	TRBV5-1	TRBJ2-6	NA	CASSLGQPSSGANVLTF	TGCGCCAGCAGCTTGGGACAGCCCAGCTCTGGGGCCAACGTCCTGACTTTC
once	TRBV6-2/TRBV6-3	TRBJ2-5	NA	CASSQSRDTFEGETQYF	TGTGCCAGCAGTCAATCCCGGGACACCTTCGAAGGGGAGACCCAGTACTTC
few	TRBV4-3	TRBJ1-2	NA	CASSQDLGQLGGYTF	TGCGCCAGCAGCCAAGATCTCGGGCAGCTTGGTGGCTACACCTTC
NA	TRBV27	TRBJ2-5	NA	CASSSLPRGTETQYF	TGTGCCAGCAGTTCCCTCCCCCGGGGGACGGAGACCCAGTACTTC
few	TRBV11-3	TRBJ2-1	NA	CASSSRAPIEQFF	TGTGCCAGCAGCTCCCGGGCCCCGATTGAGCAGTTCTTC
NA	TRBV5-1	TRBJ1-2	NA	CASSLGRGATLDYGYTF	TGCGCCAGCAGCTTGGGAAGAGGGGCAACGCTCGACTATGGCTACACCTTC